These 2 T cell receptor beta chains share one sample of origin, sequenced in a study of control samples from healthy donors and cancer patients. Data came from immunoSEQ multiplex PCR; TCRdb stores just in-frame clones and leaves some out. The table includes 100,000 to 150,000 clones, about nine tenths detected once. The specimen sequenced was blood. These TCRs come from a man aged 40-49 years in good health.

This chain connects TRBV5-1 to TRBJ2-7; D is possibly TRBD1 (6 bases). Germline loops: CDR1 SGHRS, CDR2 YFSETQ. The germline V and J ends were trimmed by 0 bases and 5 bases, with 12 bases remaining between them. The CDR3 consists of 14 residues. CDR3 in amino acids: CASSLEGGKNEQYF. CDR3 sequence (DNA): TGCGCCAGCAGCTTGGAAGGGGGTAAGAACGAGCAGTACTTC.

Remarks on this clone: This CDR3 is also generated by other DNA sequences in the sample. V usage is TRBV6-1 and J usage is TRBJ1-6; 12 nucleotides align to TRBD1. The V gene's germline CDR1 is MNHNS and CDR2 SASEGT. The J segment lost 9 bases and the V segment lost 4 bases, leaving 13 bases of the junction unmatched. The CDR3 spans 18 residues. CDR3 nucleotide sequence: TGTGCCAGCAGTGGCCCGGGGACAGGGGGCGCGAGTATTTCACCCCTCCACTTT. It encodes CASSGPGTGGASISPLHF.